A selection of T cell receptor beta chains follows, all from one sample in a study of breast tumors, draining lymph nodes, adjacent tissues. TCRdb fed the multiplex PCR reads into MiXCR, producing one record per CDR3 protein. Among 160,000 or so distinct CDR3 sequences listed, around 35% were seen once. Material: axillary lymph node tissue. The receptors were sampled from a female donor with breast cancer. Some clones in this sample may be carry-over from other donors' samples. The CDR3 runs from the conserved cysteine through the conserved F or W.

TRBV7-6	CASSFGTSSVETQYF
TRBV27	CASTDRGRGGGYTF
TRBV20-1	CSARGPRENSNQPQHF
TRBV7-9	CASTPQRGAYEQYF
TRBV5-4	CASSPGVGGQGSYEQYF
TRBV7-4	CASSLWGTLGNEQFF
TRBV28	CASSLYRDNLSIQYF
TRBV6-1	CASSPAGTGESPLHF
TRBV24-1	CATSDSGLYNEQYF
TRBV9	CASSGPDTDTDTQYF
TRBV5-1	CASSLGQGSYNEQFF
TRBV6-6	CASTYAGTHNPPLHF
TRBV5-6	CASSLGTAFSQPQHF
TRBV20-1	CSARDAETQCF
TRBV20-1	CSAVTGVKPPRF
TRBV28	CASSLGRTPVYEQYF
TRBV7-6	CASSSDWGTDMQYF
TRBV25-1	CASSVASGVTNEKLFF
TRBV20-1	CSARDRSNQPQHF
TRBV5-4	CASSPLKHPGGVGGYTF
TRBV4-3	CASSQGRGLGETQYF
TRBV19	CASSVTGGAETQYF
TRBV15	CATSRDRTPLGGQYF
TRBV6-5	CASSRQGWNEKLFF
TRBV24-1	CATSEDAQERETQYF
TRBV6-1	CASRPDRGSEQYF
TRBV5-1	CASSLVLGGNGYEQYF
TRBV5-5	CAGNSLAGGSTDTQYF
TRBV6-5	CASSHGDSSSGYTF
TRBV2	CASSFPIKGAEAFF
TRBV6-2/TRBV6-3	CASSYGAGTQYF
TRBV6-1	CASSELGPRGAFF
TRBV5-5	CASSLDGTGSSYEQYF
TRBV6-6	CASSPAAGGSSYNEQFF
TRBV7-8	CASSEPTSGTETQYF
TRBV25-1	CASSARDPTAGTRPYEQYF
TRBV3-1	CASSRDRNNEKLFF
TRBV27	CASRLRIQGHEQFF
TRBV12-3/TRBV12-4	CASRPTGQGETQYF
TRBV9	CASNAGGAPTGEPYF
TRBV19	CASRWSPGTGAQYF
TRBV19	CASSIEGGEKLFF
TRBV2	CASRGDSQYSPLHF
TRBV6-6	CASSYPKTAQSLNTEALF
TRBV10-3	CAISDLGTVYGYTF
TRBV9	CASSVAGRGYEQYF
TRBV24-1	CATTGPGYTGELFF
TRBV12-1	CASSFALAGSRDEQYF